This record covers a single T cell receptor beta chain. Its target is unknown. Cells designated naive CD8 were CD45RO-negative and were positively selected for CCR7, with terminally differentiated effector memory CD45RA+ cells excluded. Only Caucasian adults living in Nashville, Tennessee made up the donor group. This sample stems from a study of shared clonotypes between healthy human individuals. Points from the study as a whole: Generation probability values for non-shared clonotypes were lower than those for clonotypes shared by all four donors.

The CDR3 runs to 16 residues. The ends lost 3 bases at V and 3 bases at J; junction bases unmatched: 11. CDR1 is MNHNS and CDR2 is SASEGT in the germline V gene. The table came from immunoSEQ multiplex PCR; TCRdb's copy has only in-frame clones and leaves some out. This sample yields more than 2 million clones, of which less than 95% are seen a single time; 0.9% to 1.3% belongs to the top ten. The sequencing sample was made of naive CD8+ T cells sorted from blood. The receptor comes from a man aged 18 to 29 in good health. V and J are TRBV6-1 and TRBJ2-7, with 7 bases lining up with TRBD1. The CDR3 sequence: CASSDRQGWGVYEQYF. The DNA of the CDR3 is TGTGCCAGCAGTGACAGACAGGGCTGGGGTGTCTACGAGCAGTACTTC.